A single sample gave rise to the 22 T cell receptor beta chains below, sequenced in a study of cytomegalovirus exposure and HLA in healthy donors. Data came from immunoSEQ multiplex PCR; TCRdb stores just in-frame clones and leaves some out. The data contain tens of thousands of clones, about 95% of them singletons. The sample was PBMCs. The source is a young man in good health and CMV-seronegative.

The chain is built from TRBV10-1 and TRBJ2-7, with D uncertain. The CDR3 sequence is 13 residues long. Trimming pared 3 bases from V and 4 bases from J, leaving 10 bases between. CDR1 is WNHNN and CDR2 is SYGVQD in the germline V gene (reference sequence). CDR3 DNA: TGCGCCAGCAGTGATACTTCAAATTACGAGCAGTACTTC. It encodes CASSDTSNYEQYF.

The rearrangement joins TRBV11-2 to TRBJ1-1; possible D gene TRBD1, 6 bases. The CDR3 contains 14 residues. The V gene lost 5 bases and the J gene lost 1 base, with 11 bases spanning the gap. Germline V lookup: CDR1 SGHAT, CDR2 FQNNGV. DNA of the CDR3: TGTGCCAGCAGCACCCCGACAGGGAACACTGAAGCTTTCTTT. Encoded protein: CASSTPTGNTEAFF.

V usage is TRBV5-4 and J usage is TRBJ1-2, with TRBD1 identical over 7 bases. Germline V CDR1 and CDR2: SGHNT, YYREEE (reference sequence). V dropped 0 bases and J dropped 2; count of bases not matched to a gene: 1. This CDR3 is built from 14 residues. Here the CDR3 DNA reads TGTGCCAGCAGCTTGGAGGGGGCGAACTATGGCTACACCTTC. It yields the protein CASSLEGANYGYTF.

This clone has only a few counts. The V gene is TRBV28, the J gene TRBJ1-2; a possible D gene is TRBD1 (6 bases). The CDR3 contains 12 residues. V was clipped by 7 bases and J by 4 bases, with 10 bases between them. CDR1 MDHEN and CDR2 SYDVKM come from the germline V gene. The CDR3: CASTGGAYGYTF. In DNA form, the CDR3 reads TGTGCCAGCACGGGGGGCGCCTATGGCTACACCTTC.

The chain combines TRBV7-2 with TRBJ2-7; TRBD2 matches at 8 bases. V trimming: 2 bases; J trimming: 6 bases; junction bases outside the gene matches: 12. The V gene's germline CDR1 is SGHTA and CDR2 FQGNSA. The CDR3 is 16 residues long. The CDR3 loop is CASSLWQRGLGTEQYF. For the CDR3, the DNA is TGTGCCAGCAGCTTATGGCAGCGGGGGTTGGGGACCGAGCAGTACTTC.

This sequence joins TRBV6-1 and TRBJ1-1, with TRBD1 identical over 7 bases. J lost 6 bases, V lost 5 bases, and 12 bases had no gene match. Germline V gives CDR1 MNHNS, CDR2 SASEGT. The CDR3 is 15 residues long. This chain's CDR3 is CASSPTPGQFPEAFF. In DNA, the CDR3 is TGTGCCAGCAGTCCGACTCCGGGACAGTTTCCTGAAGCTTTCTTT.

This chain joins TRBV7-2 and TRBJ2-3, with TRBD2 matching 9 bases. There are 14 residues in the CDR3. Germline values: CDR1 SGHTA, CDR2 FQGNSA. V gave up 0 bases and J gave up 5 bases; unmatched junction bases: 0. The CDR3 loop reads CASSLARGGDTQYF. Written as DNA, the CDR3 is TGTGCCAGCAGCTTAGCGCGGGGGGGAGATACGCAGTATTTT.

V and J are TRBV30 and TRBJ2-7; 8 bases line up with TRBD1. CDR1 and CDR2 from the germline V gene are GTSNPN and SVGIG (reference sequence). The CDR3 spans 11 residues. The CDR3: CATQGAYEQYF. CDR3 DNA: TGTGCAACACAGGGGGCCTACGAGCAGTACTTC.

This chain connects TRBV29-1 to TRBJ1-1, with 9 bases aligning to TRBD1. V dropped 6 bases and J dropped 5; count of bases not matched to a gene: 10. This CDR3 is built from 14 residues. Germline values: CDR1 SQVTM, CDR2 ANQGSEA. CDR3 nucleotides: TGCAGCGTCGTAAGTAGGACAGGGGTAACTGAAGCTTTCTTT. Translation gives CSVVSRTGVTEAFF.

The rearrangement links TRBV9 to TRBJ2-7; the D is unclear. The V end lost 0 bases, the J end lost 0 bases, and 13 bases lay between the germline ends. Germline CDR1 SGDLS, CDR2 YYNGEE. The CDR3 spans 16 residues. The CDR3 DNA reads as TGTGCCAGCAGCGTAGGACTCCTAGTGGGCTCCTACGAGCAGTACTTC. Translated, it gives CASSVGLLVGSYEQYF.

The CDR3 DNA sequence: TGCAGCGCTCCGGGACAGGGAACCGGGGAGCTGTTTTTT. It is translated as CSAPGQGTGELFF. The chain is built from TRBV29-1 and TRBJ2-2, with 9 bases lining up with TRBD1. Germline assignment: CDR1 SQVTM and CDR2 ANQGSEA. The V segment lost 7 bases and the J segment 5 bases; nucleotides outside the gene matches: 5. This CDR3 region has 13 residues.

The J gene is TRBJ2-2, the V gene TRBV18; D possibly corresponds to TRBD2 (6 bases). Germline V CDR1 and CDR2: KGHSH, LQKENI. V lost 4 bases, J lost 7 bases, and 13 bases lay in between. The CDR3 is made up of 14 amino acids. The CDR3 DNA reads TGTGCCAGCTCACGCGGTCGGGAGAGCGGGGAGCTGTTTTTT. Residues: CASSRGRESGELFF.

This chain joins TRBV11-3 and TRBJ2-3; 9 nucleotides line up with TRBD1. This CDR3 comprises 14 residues. J lost 5 bases, V lost 6 bases, and 6 bases had no gene match. Germline V CDR1 and CDR2: SGHNT, YENEEA. In nucleotides, the CDR3 is TGTGCCAGCAGTGAGGGGGACAGGGAAGATACGCAGTATTTT. Protein: CASSEGDREDTQYF.

The chain links TRBV4-3 to TRBJ2-3; TRBD2 might be the D (6 bases). The V gene lost 1 base and the J gene lost 1 base, with 9 bases spanning the gap. The CDR3 has 15 amino acids. Germline assignment: CDR1 LGHNA and CDR2 YSLEER. The CDR3 reads CASSQGGTGTDTQYF. CDR3 bases: TGCGCCAGCAGCCAAGGGGGGACTGGCACAGATACGCAGTATTTT.

This chain joins TRBV5-1 and TRBJ2-2; possibly TRBD1 for D (6 bases). V lost 5 bases to trimming and J lost 5 bases, with 16 bases between them. In germline, CDR1 is SGHRS, CDR2 YFSETQ. This CDR3 is 15 amino acids long. This CDR3 is CASRTGYGWTGELFF. The CDR3 DNA is TGCGCCAGCAGAACAGGGTACGGGTGGACCGGGGAGCTGTTTTTT.

This CDR3 is CASSWRDSPQETQYF. The DNA of the CDR3 is TGCGCCAGCAGCTGGAGGGACAGTCCTCAAGAGACCCAGTACTTC. V is TRBV5-1 and J is TRBJ2-5; a weak D match, TRBD1 (7 bases). The CDR3 is 15 amino acids. V was shortened by 3 bases and J by 2 bases, with 14 bases between the two germline ends. The V gene's germline CDR1 is SGHRS and CDR2 YFSETQ. Variable domain in full (rest from reference TRBV5-1 and TRBJ2-5): KAGVTQTPRYLIKTRGQQVTLSCSPISGHRSVSWYQQTPGQGLQFLFEYFSETQRNKGNFPGRFSGRQFSNSRSEMNVSTLELGDSALYLCASSWRDSPQETQYFGPGTRLLVL.

The rearrangement uses TRBV6-5 and TRBJ1-4; the D is unclear. Germline CDR1 and CDR2: MNHEY and SVGAGI. V lost 4 bases and J lost 7, with 4 bases in between. CDR3 length: 11 residues. CDR3 amino acids: CASSFGEKLFF. The CDR3, as DNA: TGTGCCAGCAGTTTCGGTGAAAAACTGTTTTTT.

This chain uses TRBV10-2 with TRBJ2-1, with 8 bases matching TRBD2. There are 13 residues in the CDR3. The J segment lost 4 bases and the V segment lost 8 bases, leaving 4 bases of the junction unmatched. Germline V gene data show CDR1 as WSHSY and CDR2 as SAAADI. This CDR3 reads CASASGGYNEQFF. The CDR3 DNA reads as TGCGCCAGCGCCTCGGGGGGGTACAATGAGCAGTTCTTC.

This chain connects TRBV2 to TRBJ2-1; D gene uncertain. Germline-derived CDR1 and CDR2 are SNHLY and FYNNEI. V was clipped by 6 bases and J by 4 bases, with 7 bases between them. This CDR3 spans 12 amino acids. Written as DNA, the CDR3 is TGTGCCAGCAGCGACAAATACAATGAGCAGTTCTTC. Amino acid sequence: CASSDKYNEQFF.

The rearrangement uses TRBV27 and TRBJ1-4; 9 positions agree with TRBD1. Germline loops: CDR1 MNHEY, CDR2 SMNVEV (reference sequence). There are 17 residues in the CDR3. Trimming removed 3 bases from V and 7 bases from J; junction bases left unmatched: 12. The CDR3 nucleotides are TGTGCCAGCAGTTTGACGGGACAGGGTAGTTTCTCTGAAAAACTGTTTTTT. Its translation is CASSLTGQGSFSEKLFF.

V and J are TRBV30 and TRBJ2-3, with TRBD1 matching over 7 bases. There are 15 residues in the CDR3. V trimming: 3 bases; J trimming: 0 bases; junction bases outside the gene matches: 6. In germline, CDR1 is GTSNPN, CDR2 SVGIG (reference sequence). The CDR3 sequence is CAWSATGRSTDTQYF. CDR3 bases: TGTGCCTGGAGCGCGACAGGGAGAAGCACAGATACGCAGTATTTT.

The V gene is TRBV6-5, the J gene TRBJ1-2; D is unclear. The CDR3 consists of 13 residues. Trimming shortened V by 2 bases and J by 2 bases, and 6 bases separated the two germline ends. CDR1 and CDR2 (germline): MNHEY, SVGAGI. CDR3 residues: CASSYAENYGYTF. The CDR3 DNA follows: TGTGCCAGCAGTTACGCAGAAAACTATGGCTACACCTTC.